What follows are 29 T cell receptor beta chains derived from one specimen sequenced in a study of blood T cell repertoires in COVID-19. TCRdb keeps only in-frame clones here, not all; method: immunoSEQ multiplex PCR. The sample lists approximately 58,000 clones, approximately 78% occurring once. The sequenced sample consisted of peripheral blood. These receptors all stem from a man aged 55 to 70 with COVID-19, enrolled during active disease.

The gene calls are TRBV23-1 and TRBJ2-5; possible D gene TRBD2, 6 bases. TRBV23-1 is sorted into the ORF group, with uncertain function. The V end was cut by 3 bases, the J end by 6 bases, with 20 bases between. The CDR3 is made up of 16 amino acids. CDR3 nucleotides: TGCGCCAGCAGTCAGCTTTCCGGGGGTAGAGTGAAGACCCAGTACTTC. This translates into CASSQLSGGRVKTQYF.

V gene TRBV7-9 combines with J gene TRBJ1-5; no reliable D call. Trimming left V 6 bases short and J 0 bases short, with 9 bases between. The germline CDR1 and CDR2 sequences are SEHNR and FQNEAQ (reference sequence). This CDR3 region has 14 residues. The CDR3 DNA is TGTGCCAGCAGTGGACTCTTTAGCAATCAGCCCCAGCATTTT. This translates into CASSGLFSNQPQHF. Full variable domain (remainder filled in from reference TRBV7-9 and TRBJ1-5): DTGVSQNPRHKITKRGQNVTFRCDPISEHNRLYWYRQTLGQGPEFLTYFQNEAQLEKSRLLSDRFSAERPKGSFSTLEIQRTEQGDSAMYLCASSGLFSNQPQHFGDGTRLSIL.

This clone was counted a single time. The V call is TRBV12-3 or TRBV12-4, the J call TRBJ2-2, with unresolved D. V was shortened by 6 bases and J by 1 base, with 6 bases between the two germline ends. The CDR3 is made up of 13 amino acids. The CDR3: CASRSENTGELFF. CDR3 in DNA: TGTGCCAGCAGATCAGAGAACACCGGGGAGCTGTTTTTT.

The chain has TRBV6-2 or TRBV6-3 and TRBJ2-1, with TRBD1 matching over 7 bases. CDR1 is MNHEY and CDR2 is SVGEGT in the germline V gene. The CDR3 is made up of 14 amino acids. The trim removed 5 bases at V and 12 bases at J, leaving 13 bases unmatched. The CDR3 DNA reads TGTGCCAGCAGTCCGGGACAGACACTAAGGGGGCAGTTCTTC. It specifies CASSPGQTLRGQFF.

This clone has a handful of counts. The gene calls are TRBV5-1 and TRBJ1-1, with 11 nucleotides matching TRBD1. CDR1 SGHRS and CDR2 YFSETQ come from the germline V gene. The ends lost 4 bases at V and 1 base at J; junction bases unmatched: 6. This CDR3 is built from 16 residues. DNA of the CDR3: TGCGCCAGCAGCAACGGACAGGGGGCGAGGAACACTGAAGCTTTCTTT. Its translation is CASSNGQGARNTEAFF.

The chain is built from TRBV7-3 and TRBJ2-1; weak D call: TRBD1 (6 bases). In germline, CDR1 is SGHTA, CDR2 FQGTGA. CDR3 size: 15 residues. V gave up 1 base and J gave up 9 bases, with 16 bases separating them. CDR3: CASSLIPGAGTEQFF. The CDR3 DNA reads TGTGCCAGCAGCTTAATTCCAGGGGCCGGGACTGAGCAGTTCTTC.

This chain connects TRBV5-4 to TRBJ2-7; 12 nucleotides line up with TRBD2. V shed 4 bases, J shed 6 bases, and the junction held 8 bases outside the gene matches. Germline V gives CDR1 SGHNT, CDR2 YYREEE (reference sequence). CDR3 length: 15 amino acids. The CDR3 spells CASSGGTSGLVEQYF. The CDR3 DNA reads TGTGCCAGCAGCGGTGGGACTAGCGGGCTCGTCGAGCAGTACTTC. The variable domain in full, completed from reference TRBV5-4 and TRBJ2-7, reads ETGVTQSPTHLIKTRGQQVTLRCSSQSGHNTVSWYQQALGQGPQFIFQYYREEENGRGNFPPRFSGLQFPNYSSELNVNALELDDSALYLCASSGGTSGLVEQYFGPGTRLTVT.

The V gene is TRBV7-9, the J gene TRBJ2-3; TRBD2 aligns across 11 bases. Germline V CDR1 and CDR2: SEHNR, FQNEAQ (reference sequence). Trimming at V came to 1 base and at J to 0 bases, leaving 0 bases not matched to a gene. This CDR3 is 16 amino acids long. The CDR3 spells CASSLGTSGSTDTQYF. The CDR3 bases are TGTGCCAGCAGCTTAGGGACTAGCGGGAGCACAGATACGCAGTATTTT.

The chain uses TRBV7-3 and TRBJ1-2; 9 bases map to TRBD1. The CDR3 totals 13 residues. V lost 3 bases and J lost 7; bases outside the gene matches: 3. From germline, CDR1 is SGHTA and CDR2 FQGTGA. The CDR3 DNA follows: TGTGCCAGCAGCTTCCCGGACAGGGGTGGCTACACCTTC. Protein sequence: CASSFPDRGGYTF.

This rearrangement joins TRBV11-2 to TRBJ1-4; 7 nucleotides match TRBD1. After removal of 3 bases from V and 3 bases from J, the junction contained 7 bases not matched to a gene. The CDR3 has 16 residues. Germline V CDR1 and CDR2: SGHAT, FQNNGV. Here the CDR3 reads CASSFLGTGANEKLFF. Written as DNA, the CDR3 is TGTGCCAGCAGCTTTTTAGGTACAGGGGCTAATGAAAAACTGTTTTTT.

The rearrangement links TRBV5-4 to TRBJ1-2; D call uncertain. This CDR3 is 15 amino acids long. Germline V lookup: CDR1 SGHNT, CDR2 YYREEE (reference sequence). The germline V and J ends were trimmed by 0 bases and 2 bases, with 11 bases remaining between them. CDR3 residues: CASSLGGAANYGYTF. CDR3 sequence (DNA): TGTGCCAGCAGCTTGGGGGGAGCAGCGAACTATGGCTACACCTTC. The whole variable domain, remainder taken from reference TRBV5-4 and TRBJ1-2, is ETGVTQSPTHLIKTRGQQVTLRCSSQSGHNTVSWYQQALGQGPQFIFQYYREEENGRGNFPPRFSGLQFPNYSSELNVNALELDDSALYLCASSLGGAANYGYTFGSGTRLTVV.

The chain uses TRBV6-5 and TRBJ2-1; no clear D. Trimming removed 2 bases at V and 10 bases at J, with 9 bases between. CDR1 is MNHEY, CDR2 SVGAGI, per germline. The CDR3 extends over 12 amino acids. The CDR3 sequence: CASSYPSREQFF. The CDR3 DNA follows: TGTGCCAGCAGTTACCCCAGCAGGGAGCAGTTCTTC.

V is TRBV5-1 and J is TRBJ1-4; a weak D match, TRBD1 (6 bases). There are 15 residues in the CDR3. Deletions cut 2 bases from V and 4 bases from J, with 12 bases between. Germline CDR1 and CDR2: SGHRS and YFSETQ. This CDR3 reads CASSLDGTSNEKLFF. CDR3 DNA: TGCGCCAGCAGCTTAGACGGGACAAGTAATGAAAAACTGTTTTTT.

This clone was detected only a few times. The chain carries TRBV27 and TRBJ1-2; D ambiguous. Germline loops: CDR1 MNHEY, CDR2 SMNVEV (reference sequence). The CDR3 extends over 13 amino acids. V was shortened by 3 bases and J by 1 base, with 6 bases between the two germline ends. The CDR3 coding sequence is TGTGCCAGCAGTTTGGGAGGTAACTATGGCTACACCTTC. This codes for CASSLGGNYGYTF.

Of note for this clone: A single base separates this from a much larger clone, so it may be a read error. Within the sample, other DNA sequences also encode this same CDR3. The gene calls are TRBV9 and TRBJ1-2, with D possibly being TRBD1 (6 bases). CDR1 is SGDLS, CDR2 YYNGEE, per germline. CDR3 length equals 14 residues. The CDR3 loop reads CARSGGGGNYGYTF. The CDR3 DNA reads as TGTGCCCGCAGCGGCGGGGGGGGCAACTATGGCTACACCTTC.

Only one count was recorded for this clone. The chain couples TRBV7-9 to TRBJ2-1; D is uncertain. CDR1 is SEHNR, CDR2 FQNEAQ, per germline (reference sequence). The length of the CDR3 is 14 residues. V was clipped by 2 bases and J by 1 base, with 6 bases between them. CDR3 residues: CASSLTSSYNEQFF. The CDR3 DNA is TGTGCCAGCAGCTTAACTTCTTCCTACAATGAGCAGTTCTTC.

This clone was counted only a few times. The chain joins TRBV19 to TRBJ1-1, with TRBD1 as a possible D gene (5 bases). V was clipped by 5 bases and J by 0 bases, with 10 bases between them. CDR3 size: 14 residues. Germline values: CDR1 LNHDA, CDR2 SQIVND (reference sequence). The CDR3 is CASSPTVLNTEAFF. In nucleotides, the CDR3 is TGTGCCAGTAGTCCGACAGTCCTGAACACTGAAGCTTTCTTT.

This chain links TRBV19 with TRBJ2-7; 10 bases fit TRBD1. The CDR3 length is 15 residues. V shed 5 bases and J 0 bases; nucleotides not matched to a gene: 4. CDR1 is LNHDA and CDR2 is SQIVND in the germline V gene (reference sequence). The CDR3 reads CASSARDRGSYEQYF. The CDR3 bases are TGTGCCAGTAGTGCCCGGGACAGGGGCTCCTACGAGCAGTACTTC. Filled out from reference TRBV19 and TRBJ2-7, the complete variable domain reads DGGITQSPKYLFRKEGQNVTLSCEQNLNHDAMYWYRQDPGQGLRLIYYSQIVNDFQKGDIAEGYSVSREKKESFPLTVTSAQKNPTAFYLCASSARDRGSYEQYFGPGTRLTVT.

J is TRBJ1-1 and V is TRBV7-9, with a weak D call TRBD1 (5 bases). The CDR3 totals 14 residues. Germline V gene lookup returns CDR1 SEHNR and CDR2 FQNEAQ (reference sequence). Trimming stripped 5 bases from V and 7 bases from J, with 17 bases between. The CDR3 coding sequence is TGTGCCAGCAGCCTAGGTGGGGCGTCAATTGAAGCTTTCTTT. Amino acid sequence: CASSLGGASIEAFF.

The V and J genes are TRBV19 and TRBJ1-2, with D possibly matching TRBD1 (5 bases). The germline CDR1 and CDR2 sequences are LNHDA and SQIVND (reference sequence). Trimming stripped 6 bases from V and 5 bases from J, with 22 bases between. This CDR3 region has 16 residues. CDR3 nucleotides: TGTGCCAGTAGCCTCGGGGGGGAAGGCATATTTTATGGCTACACCTTC. Protein sequence: CASSLGGEGIFYGYTF.

The chain uses TRBV6-4 and TRBJ2-1, with 8 bases fitting TRBD2. Per germline, CDR1 MRHNA and CDR2 SNTAGT. This CDR3 contains 15 residues. V was clipped by 3 bases and J by 5 bases; unmatched bases: 6. The CDR3 protein is CASSEETGGNNEQFF. The CDR3 DNA is TGTGCCAGCAGTGAGGAGACGGGGGGGAACAATGAGCAGTTCTTC.

The chain has TRBV5-1 and TRBJ2-4; D is perhaps TRBD2 (7 bases). Trimming took 7 bases from V and 5 from J, leaving 13 bases between them. The CDR3 runs to 13 residues. Germline V gene data show CDR1 as SGHRS and CDR2 as YFSETQ. The CDR3 is CASHRGAENIQYF. DNA for the CDR3: TGCGCCAGCCACCGGGGGGCGGAAAACATTCAGTACTTC. The full variable domain, rest sourced from reference TRBV5-1 and TRBJ2-4, is KAGVTQTPRYLIKTRGQQVTLSCSPISGHRSVSWYQQTPGQGLQFLFEYFSETQRNKGNFPGRFSGRQFSNSRSEMNVSTLELGDSALYLCASHRGAENIQYFGAGTRLSVL.

V and J are TRBV7-9 and TRBJ2-1; 9 bases fit TRBD2. Germline values: CDR1 SEHNR, CDR2 FQNEAQ (reference sequence). CDR3 length: 16 amino acids. Trimming removed 0 bases from V and 8 bases from J; junction bases left unmatched: 8. CDR3 coding DNA: TGTGCCAGCAGCTTAGCTGGCCTAGCGGGAAGGGATGAGCAGTTCTTC. Amino acid sequence: CASSLAGLAGRDEQFF.

A single count supports this clone. The chain employs TRBV5-1 and TRBJ2-5; tentatively, D is TRBD1 (5 bases). The germline gives CDR1 SGHRS, CDR2 YFSETQ. The CDR3 has 15 amino acids. The V end lost 0 bases, the J end lost 0 bases, and 9 bases lay between the germline ends. This CDR3 reads CASSLAGSYQETQYF. The CDR3, as DNA: TGCGCCAGCAGCTTGGCAGGGTCGTACCAAGAGACCCAGTACTTC.

The sample holds one count of this clone. V usage is TRBV7-2 and J usage is TRBJ2-2, with TRBD1 as a possible D gene (5 bases). This CDR3 contains 15 residues. Trimming took 5 bases from V and 2 from J, leaving 12 bases between them. Germline CDR1 reads SGHTA; CDR2 reads FQGNSA. The CDR3: CASSRTTPNTGELFF. The CDR3 DNA reads as TGTGCCAGCAGCCGGACAACCCCTAACACCGGGGAGCTGTTTTTT.

This clone was counted ten times or more. This chain uses TRBV11-2 with TRBJ1-5, with 8 bases that match TRBD1. V was pared by 8 bases and J by 6 bases, with 9 bases of the junction left unmatched. This CDR3 has 14 residues. Germline V gene lookup returns CDR1 SGHAT and CDR2 FQNNGV. CDR3 region: CASSIGQGAQPQHF. The CDR3, as DNA: TGTGCCAGCTCTATCGGGCAGGGGGCTCAGCCCCAGCATTTT.

V and J are TRBV19 and TRBJ2-7, with D possibly being TRBD2 (6 bases). Germline V gene sequence: CDR1 LNHDA, CDR2 SQIVND (reference sequence). The length of the CDR3 is 14 residues. The V gene lost 5 bases and the J gene lost 0 bases, with 11 bases spanning the gap. The CDR3 reads CASSGGGTSYEQYF. DNA for the CDR3: TGTGCCAGTAGTGGCGGCGGGACCTCCTACGAGCAGTACTTC. Full variable domain (remainder filled in from reference TRBV19 and TRBJ2-7): DGGITQSPKYLFRKEGQNVTLSCEQNLNHDAMYWYRQDPGQGLRLIYYSQIVNDFQKGDIAEGYSVSREKKESFPLTVTSAQKNPTAFYLCASSGGGTSYEQYFGPGTRLTVT.

This clone was seen just once. V is TRBV3-1 (or the pseudogene TRBV3-2) and J is TRBJ2-5; TRBD1 is a possible D gene (5 bases). Germline V gene lookup returns CDR1 LGHDT and CDR2 YNNKEL (reference sequence). Trimming left V 1 base short and J 1 base short, with 10 bases between. There are 15 residues in the CDR3. The CDR3 spells CASSQGTGTQETQYF. In DNA, the CDR3 is TGTGCCAGCAGCCAAGGCACAGGCACCCAAGAGACCCAGTACTTC.

This chain joins TRBV27 and TRBJ2-7; 8 bases line up with TRBD1. CDR1 is MNHEY and CDR2 is SMNVEV in the germline V gene (reference sequence). This CDR3 spans 14 amino acids. The J segment lost 2 bases and the V segment lost 6 bases, leaving 6 bases of the junction unmatched. The CDR3 is CASRPGTGPYEQYF. The CDR3 coding sequence is TGTGCCAGCAGACCCGGGACAGGCCCCTACGAGCAGTACTTC.